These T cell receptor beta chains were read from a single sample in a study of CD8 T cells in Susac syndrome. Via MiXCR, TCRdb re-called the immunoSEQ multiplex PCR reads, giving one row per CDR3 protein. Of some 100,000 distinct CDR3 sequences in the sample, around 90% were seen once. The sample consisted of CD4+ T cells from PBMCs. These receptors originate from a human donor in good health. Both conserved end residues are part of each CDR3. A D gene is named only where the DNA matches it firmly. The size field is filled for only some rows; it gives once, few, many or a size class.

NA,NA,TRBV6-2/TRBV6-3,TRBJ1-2,CASSPAAGNGYTF,TGTGCCAGCAGCCCGGCGGCAGGGAACGGCTACACCTTC
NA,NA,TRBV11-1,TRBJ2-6,CASRGYRFGLSSSGANVLTF,TGTGCCAGCAGAGGGTACCGTTTCGGACTGAGTAGCTCTGGGGCCAACGTCCTGACTTTC
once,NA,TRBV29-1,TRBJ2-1,CSVEDQGRRYNEQFF,TGCAGCGTTGAAGATCAGGGGCGCCGATACAATGAGCAGTTCTTC
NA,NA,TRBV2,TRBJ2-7,CASRGASYEQYF,TGTGCCAGCAGAGGCGCGTCCTACGAGCAGTACTTC
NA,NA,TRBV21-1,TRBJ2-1,CASSKEQLAGVPNEQFF,TGTGCCAGCAGCAAAGAACAGCTAGCGGGAGTTCCGAATGAGCAGTTCTTC
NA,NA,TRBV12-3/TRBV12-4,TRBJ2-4,CASSPQEPPKNIQYF,TGTGCCAGCAGCCCTCAAGAACCCCCAAAGAACATTCAGTACTTC
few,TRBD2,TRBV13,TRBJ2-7,CASSLGGLVNEQYF,TGTGCCAGCAGCTTAGGCGGACTAGTCAACGAGCAGTACTTC
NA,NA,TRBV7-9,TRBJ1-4,CASSLEGQANEKLFF,TGTGCCAGCAGCTTAGAAGGGCAGGCTAATGAAAAACTGTTTTTT
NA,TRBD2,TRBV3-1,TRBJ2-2,CASSQAGGKNTGELFF,TGTGCCAGCAGCCAAGCGGGGGGGAAGAACACCGGGGAGCTGTTTTTT
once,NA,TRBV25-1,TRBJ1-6,CASSEYTRSLHF,TGTGCCAGCAGTGAATATACTCGGTCCCTCCACTTT
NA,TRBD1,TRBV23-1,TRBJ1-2,CASSPTTGQGAYGYTF,TGCGCCAGCAGTCCGACGACCGGACAGGGGGCCTATGGCTACACCTTC
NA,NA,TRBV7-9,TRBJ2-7,CASSAGSGSSYEQYF,TGTGCCAGCAGCGCGGGTAGCGGAAGCTCCTACGAGCAGTACTTC
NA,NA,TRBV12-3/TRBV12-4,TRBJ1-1,CASSLLGRTEAFF,TGTGCCAGCAGTTTATTGGGGCGGACTGAAGCTTTCTTT
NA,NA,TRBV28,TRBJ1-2,CASRGLGDYGYTF,TGTGCCAGCAGGGGACTGGGGGACTATGGCTACACCTTC
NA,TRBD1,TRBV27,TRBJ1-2,CASSPDRAYGYTF,TGTGCCAGCAGTCCTGACAGGGCCTATGGCTACACCTTC
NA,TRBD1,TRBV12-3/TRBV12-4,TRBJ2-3,CASTPGQGAEDTQYF,TGTGCCAGCACCCCCGGACAGGGGGCGGAAGATACGCAGTATTTT
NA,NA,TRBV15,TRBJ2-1,CATSRDRAGANEQFF,TGTGCCACCAGCAGAGATAGGGCCGGGGCTAATGAGCAGTTCTTC
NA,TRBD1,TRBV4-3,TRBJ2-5,CASSQISGTEETQYF,TGCGCCAGCAGCCAAATCTCCGGGACAGAAGAGACCCAGTACTTC
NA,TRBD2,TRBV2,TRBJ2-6,CASSPDGGVGANVLTF,TGTGCCAGCAGTCCCGATGGGGGGGTTGGGGCCAACGTCCTGACTTTC
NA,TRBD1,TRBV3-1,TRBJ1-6,CASSAGQGVRGSPLHF,TGTGCCAGCAGCGCGGGACAGGGGGTTCGAGGATCACCCCTCCACTTT